Below are 25 T cell receptor beta chains sequenced from a single sample in a study of blood T cell repertoires in COVID-19. This table comes from immunoSEQ multiplex PCR, and its TCRdb copy is limited to in-frame clones, with some not included. This table has around 15,000 clones, 90% to 95% appearing once. Sequenced sample: peripheral blood. These receptors all stem from a man between 60 and 70 years old with active COVID-19.

This clone was observed a single time. The chain joins TRBV4-1 to TRBJ2-1; 7 bases agree with TRBD2. The CDR3 runs to 14 residues. V lost 2 bases, J lost 4 bases, and 2 bases stayed unmatched. From germline, CDR1 is MGHRA and CDR2 YSYEKL. The CDR3 spells CASSQLAVYNEQFF. The CDR3 DNA is TGCGCCAGCAGCCAACTAGCGGTGTACAATGAGCAGTTCTTC.

The chain has TRBV5-5 and TRBJ2-1; 7 nucleotides align to TRBD1. Germline assignment: CDR1 SGHKS and CDR2 YYEKEE (reference sequence). This CDR3 spans 15 amino acids. V gave up 4 bases and J gave up 7 bases; unmatched junction bases: 11. DNA of the CDR3: TGTGCCAGCAGCAGGGAAGGGGGCCGATGGAATGAGCAGTTCTTC. It translates to CASSREGGRWNEQFF.

The chain links TRBV6-1 to TRBJ2-3; D not certain. V lost 3 bases, J lost 3 bases, and 7 bases lay in between. Looked up from germline, CDR1 is MNHNS and CDR2 is SASEGT. This CDR3 contains 13 residues. In DNA form, the CDR3 reads TGTGCCAGCAGTGACCCCGAGACAGATACGCAGTATTTT. Protein sequence: CASSDPETDTQYF.

This clone was seen once. The V gene is TRBV10-2, the J gene TRBJ2-7; 8 bases match TRBD1. With 7 bases clipped from V and 2 bases from J, the junction kept 10 bases outside the gene matches. This CDR3 has 15 residues. Germline V gene sequence: CDR1 WSHSY, CDR2 SAAADI. CDR3 sequence reads: CASKHDRGPPYEQYV. The CDR3 DNA is TGCGCCAGCAAACACGACAGGGGACCTCCCTACGAGCAGTACGTC.

The chain uses TRBV19 and TRBJ2-3, with D perhaps TRBD2 (5 bases). Germline lookup yields CDR1 LNHDA and CDR2 SQIVND (reference sequence). V lost 1 base, J lost 0 bases, and 8 bases lay in between. There are 15 residues in the CDR3. The CDR3 DNA reads TGTGCCAGTAGTATAGGCCGGAGGAGCACAGATACGCAGTATTTT. Its translation: CASSIGRRSTDTQYF.

The chain combines TRBV19 with TRBJ1-4; a weak D match, TRBD1 (6 bases). Trimming left V 7 bases short and J 4 bases short, with 13 bases between. CDR3 length: 14 residues. In germline, CDR1 is LNHDA, CDR2 SQIVND (reference sequence). CDR3 nucleotides: TGTGCCAGTAACGACAGGCAGAATAATGAAAAACTGTTTTTT. Encoded protein: CASNDRQNNEKLFF.

The chain recombines TRBV28 with TRBJ1-4, with D possibly matching TRBD1 (6 bases). Germline V gene lookup returns CDR1 MDHEN and CDR2 SYDVKM. V gave up 5 bases and J gave up 6 bases, with 10 bases separating them. CDR3 length: 13 residues. The DNA of the CDR3 is TGTGCCAGCAGTGTGGACAGCTATGAAAAACTGTTTTTT. This encodes CASSVDSYEKLFF. The full variable domain, in which reference TRBV28 and TRBJ1-4 provide the parts outside the CDR3, is DVKVTQSSRYLVKRTGEKVFLECVQDMDHENMFWYRQDPGLGLRLIYFSYDVKMKEKGDIPEGYSVSREKKERFSLILESASTNQTSMYLCASSVDSYEKLFFGSGTQLSVL.

The V call is TRBV18, the J call TRBJ2-7; D gene unclear. V was clipped by 5 bases and J by 0 bases, with 2 bases between them. Germline assignment: CDR1 KGHSH and CDR2 LQKENI. CDR3 length: 11 amino acids. As DNA, the CDR3 is TGTGCCAGCTCATACTCCTACGAGCAGTACTTC. It codes for CASSYSYEQYF.

V gene TRBV7-9 combines with J gene TRBJ2-5, with 10 bases that match TRBD2. CDR1 is SEHNR and CDR2 is FQNEAQ in the germline V gene (reference sequence). Losses at the gene ends were 8 bases for V and 4 bases for J; bases not matched to a gene: 4. The CDR3 loop spans 13 amino acids. The CDR3 coding sequence is TGTGCCAGCTTAGCGGGGGGCGGAGAGACCCAGTACTTC. Its protein product is CASLAGGGETQYF.

V usage is TRBV4-1 and J usage is TRBJ2-5, with D maybe TRBD2 (6 bases). This CDR3 contains 15 residues. The V gene's germline CDR1 is MGHRA and CDR2 YSYEKL. The V end was cut by 0 bases, the J end by 5 bases, with 13 bases between. The CDR3 spells CASSQDLGGWETQYF. The CDR3 bases are TGCGCCAGCAGCCAAGATTTGGGGGGATGGGAGACCCAGTACTTC.

V usage is TRBV9 and J usage is TRBJ1-1, with 7 bases aligning to TRBD1. Germline V gives CDR1 SGDLS, CDR2 YYNGEE. With V trimmed by 3 bases and J by 0 bases, 5 bases remained unmatched. The CDR3 sequence is 15 residues long. CDR3 loop: CASSAGGHLNTEAFF. DNA for the CDR3: TGTGCCAGCAGCGCAGGGGGGCATCTGAACACTGAAGCTTTCTTT.

The J gene is TRBJ1-1, the V gene TRBV6-5; D is undetermined. V was shortened by 5 bases and J by 0 bases, with 10 bases between the two germline ends. The CDR3 runs to 14 residues. Germline V gene data show CDR1 as MNHEY and CDR2 as SVGAGI. The CDR3 bases are TGTGCCAGCAGTCTCGAGGGCCTGAACACTGAAGCTTTCTTT. Protein: CASSLEGLNTEAFF.

The rearrangement uses TRBV3-1 (or the pseudogene TRBV3-2) and TRBJ2-1, with D perhaps matching TRBD1 (5 bases). Germline V CDR1 and CDR2: LGHDT, YNNKEL (reference sequence). V was clipped by 1 base and J by 14 bases, with 9 bases between them. This CDR3 spans 11 amino acids. This CDR3 is CASSQGQGKFF. CDR3 bases: TGTGCCAGCAGCCAAGGGCAGGGAAAGTTCTTC.

There are a few counts of this clone. This chain links TRBV28 with TRBJ2-7; D possibly corresponds to TRBD1 (5 bases). This CDR3 spans 13 amino acids. Germline V CDR1 and CDR2: MDHEN, SYDVKM. V dropped 7 bases and J dropped 0 bases, with 10 bases sitting between them. CDR3 in DNA: TGTGCCAGCATAGATAGGGGCTCCTACGAGCAGTACGTC. As protein: CASIDRGSYEQYV.

The rearrangement links TRBV11-3 to TRBJ2-3; D not certain. Trimming pared 1 base from V and 5 bases from J, leaving 7 bases between. There are 13 residues in the CDR3. Germline V gene lookup returns CDR1 SGHNT and CDR2 YENEEA. The CDR3 protein is CASSLGALDTQYF. In nucleotides, the CDR3 is TGTGCCAGCAGCTTAGGGGCTTTAGATACGCAGTATTTT.

This clone came up a few times. The V and J genes are TRBV6-1 and TRBJ1-1; D ambiguous. This CDR3 region has 14 residues. Trimming left V 3 bases short and J 1 base short, with 9 bases between. The germline CDR1 and CDR2 sequences are MNHNS and SASEGT. The CDR3 loop reads CASSDTVPNTEAFF. The CDR3 DNA sequence: TGTGCCAGCAGTGATACAGTCCCGAACACTGAAGCTTTCTTT.

The J gene is TRBJ2-5, the V gene TRBV6-1; no firm D call. V lost 1 base and J lost 1, with 10 bases in between. Germline V gene lookup returns CDR1 MNHNS and CDR2 SASEGT. CDR3 length: 15 residues. The CDR3 spells CASSEVAGAQETQYF. As DNA, the CDR3 is TGTGCCAGCAGTGAAGTAGCCGGTGCCCAAGAGACCCAGTACTTC.

The J gene is TRBJ1-6, the V gene TRBV18; D unresolved. Germline CDR1 and CDR2: KGHSH and LQKENI. The CDR3 is made up of 14 amino acids. With 2 bases removed from V and 9 bases from J, the gap between germline ends came to 11 bases. The CDR3 region is CASSPGGPTSPLHF. The CDR3 DNA reads as TGTGCCAGCTCACCAGGAGGGCCTACTTCACCCCTCCACTTT. The full variable domain, rest sourced from reference TRBV18 and TRBJ1-6, is NAGVMQNPRHLVRRRGQEARLRCSPMKGHSHVYWYRQLPEEGLKFMVYLQKENIIDESGMPKERFSAEFPKEGPSILRIQQVVRGDSAAYFCASSPGGPTSPLHFGNGTRLTVT.

The DNA of the CDR3 is TGCGCCAGCAGCTTGTTGGCAGGGGGTGGGGAGCAGTACTTC. Translation: CASSLLAGGGEQYF. The rearrangement uses TRBV5-1 and TRBJ2-7; 7 bases map to TRBD1. The CDR3 consists of 14 residues. Germline loops: CDR1 SGHRS, CDR2 YFSETQ. Unmatched junction bases numbered 8, after V lost 1 base and J lost 7 bases. The full variable domain, completed using reference TRBV5-1 and TRBJ2-7, is KAGVTQTPRYLIKTRGQQVTLSCSPISGHRSVSWYQQTPGQGLQFLFEYFSETQRNKGNFPGRFSGRQFSNSRSEMNVSTLELGDSALYLCASSLLAGGGEQYFGPGTRLTVT.

The J gene is TRBJ1-2, the V gene TRBV4-1, with 9 positions matching TRBD1. CDR3 length: 15 amino acids. Germline CDR1 reads MGHRA; CDR2 reads YSYEKL. J lost 4 bases, V lost 1 base, and 4 bases had no gene match. CDR3 sequence (DNA): TGCGCCAGCAGCCAAGGGGACAGGGCGACCTATGGCTACACCTTC. Amino acid sequence: CASSQGDRATYGYTF.

The chain combines TRBV6-4 with TRBJ2-7, with D perhaps matching TRBD1 (6 bases). From germline, CDR1 is MRHNA and CDR2 SNTAGT. This CDR3 contains 15 residues. Trimming took 2 bases from V and 2 from J, leaving 13 bases between them. As DNA, the CDR3 is TGTGCCAGCAGTGACAAGTTGGGACACCCCTACGAGCAGTACGTC. Its protein product is CASSDKLGHPYEQYV.

This clone showed up just a few times. This chain uses TRBV6-2 or TRBV6-3 with TRBJ1-3; no definite D call. Between the trimmed V and J ends, which lost 5 bases and 4 bases, there was a span of 15 bases. CDR3 length equals 15 residues. Germline CDR1 is MNHEY and CDR2 is SVGEGT. The CDR3 nucleotides are TGTGCCAGCAGTGTAACCCGAACAAGAGGAAACACCATATATTTT. Translation gives CASSVTRTRGNTIYF.

The V call is TRBV28, the J call TRBJ1-1; a possible D gene is TRBD1 (6 bases). Germline CDR1 reads MDHEN; CDR2 reads SYDVKM. CDR3 size: 11 residues. Between the trimmed V and J ends, which lost 1 base and 11 bases, there was a span of 8 bases. The CDR3 spells CASSLYRDAFF. CDR3 coding DNA: TGTGCCAGCAGTTTATACAGGGACGCTTTCTTT.

This chain links TRBV6-1 with TRBJ1-1; D gene unclear. This CDR3 is built from 14 residues. The germline gives CDR1 MNHNS, CDR2 SASEGT. The V end was cut by 1 base, the J end by 1 base, with 7 bases between. The CDR3 protein is CASSEGGTNTEAFF. In DNA, the CDR3 is TGTGCCAGCAGTGAAGGCGGAACGAACACTGAAGCTTTCTTT.

This rearrangement joins TRBV9 to TRBJ1-6; 11 bases agree with TRBD1. Germline assignment: CDR1 SGDLS and CDR2 YYNGEE. The CDR3 consists of 14 residues. V gave up 5 bases and J gave up 7 bases; unmatched junction bases: 2. The DNA of the CDR3 is TGTGCCAGCAGGGGGACAGGGGGAAATTCACCCCTCCACTTT. It encodes CASRGTGGNSPLHF.